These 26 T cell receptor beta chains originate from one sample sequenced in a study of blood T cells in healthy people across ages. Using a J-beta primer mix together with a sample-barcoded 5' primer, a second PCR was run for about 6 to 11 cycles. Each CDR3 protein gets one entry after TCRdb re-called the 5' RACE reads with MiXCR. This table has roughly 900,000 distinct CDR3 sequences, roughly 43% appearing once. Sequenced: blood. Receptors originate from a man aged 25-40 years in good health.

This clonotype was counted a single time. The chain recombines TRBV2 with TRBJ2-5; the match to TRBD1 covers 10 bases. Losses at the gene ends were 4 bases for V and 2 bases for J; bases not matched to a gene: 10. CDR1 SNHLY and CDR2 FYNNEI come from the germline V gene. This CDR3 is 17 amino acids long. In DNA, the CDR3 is TGTGCCAGCAGTGGCTTAATGGCGGGACAGGGGCAAGAGACCCAGTACTTC. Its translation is CASSGLMAGQGQETQYF.

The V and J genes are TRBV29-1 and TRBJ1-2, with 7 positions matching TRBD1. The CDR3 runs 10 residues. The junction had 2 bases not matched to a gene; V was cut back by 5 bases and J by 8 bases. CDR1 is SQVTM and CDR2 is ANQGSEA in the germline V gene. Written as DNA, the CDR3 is TGCAGCGTTACAGGGGAAGGCTACACCTTC. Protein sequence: CSVTGEGYTF.

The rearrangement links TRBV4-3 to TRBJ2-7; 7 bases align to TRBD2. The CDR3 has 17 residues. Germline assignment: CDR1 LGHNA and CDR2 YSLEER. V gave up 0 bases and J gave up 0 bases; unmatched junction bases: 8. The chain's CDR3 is CASSQDFGGGSSYEQYF. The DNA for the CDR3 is TGCGCCAGCAGCCAAGACTTCGGGGGAGGGAGCTCCTACGAGCAGTACTTC.

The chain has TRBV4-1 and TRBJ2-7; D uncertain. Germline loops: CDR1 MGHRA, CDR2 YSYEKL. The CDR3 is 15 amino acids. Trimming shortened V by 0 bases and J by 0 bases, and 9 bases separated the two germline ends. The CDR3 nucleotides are TGCGCCAGCAGCCAAGATCCCCACAGCTCCTACGAGCAGTACTTC. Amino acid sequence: CASSQDPHSSYEQYF.

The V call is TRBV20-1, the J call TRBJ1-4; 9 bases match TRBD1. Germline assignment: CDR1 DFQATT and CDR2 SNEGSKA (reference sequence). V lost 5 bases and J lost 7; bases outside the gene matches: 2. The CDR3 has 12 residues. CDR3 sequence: CSAGTGTEKLFF. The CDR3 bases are TGCAGTGCTGGGACAGGGACTGAAAAACTGTTTTTT.

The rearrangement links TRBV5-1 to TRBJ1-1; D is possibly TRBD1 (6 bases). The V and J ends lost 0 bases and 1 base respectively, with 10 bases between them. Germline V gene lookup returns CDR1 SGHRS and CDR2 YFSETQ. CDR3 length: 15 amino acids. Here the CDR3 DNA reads TGCGCCAGCAGCTTGGAAGGCAGGGGGAACACTGAAGCTTTCTTT. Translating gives CASSLEGRGNTEAFF.

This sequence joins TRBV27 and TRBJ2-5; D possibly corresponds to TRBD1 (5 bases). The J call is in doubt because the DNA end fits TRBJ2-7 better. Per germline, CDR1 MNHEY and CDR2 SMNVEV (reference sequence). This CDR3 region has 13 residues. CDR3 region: CASSWGTYYEQYF. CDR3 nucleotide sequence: TGTGCCAGCAGTTGGGGCACGTACTACGAGCAGTACTTC.

CDR3 DNA: TGTGCCAGCAGCTTCATAAACACCGGGGAGCTGTTTTTT. Translating it yields CASSFINTGELFF. The V and J genes are TRBV11-1 and TRBJ2-2; D ambiguous. Germline CDR1 reads SGHAT; CDR2 reads FQDESV (reference sequence). V shed 3 bases and J shed 2 bases, with 4 bases lying between them. The CDR3 contains 13 residues.

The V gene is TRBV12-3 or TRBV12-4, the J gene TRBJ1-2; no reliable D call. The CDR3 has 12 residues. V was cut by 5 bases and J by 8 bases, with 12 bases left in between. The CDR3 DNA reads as TGTGCCAGCAGTCCCGGGATGGGGGGCTACACCTTC. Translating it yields CASSPGMGGYTF.

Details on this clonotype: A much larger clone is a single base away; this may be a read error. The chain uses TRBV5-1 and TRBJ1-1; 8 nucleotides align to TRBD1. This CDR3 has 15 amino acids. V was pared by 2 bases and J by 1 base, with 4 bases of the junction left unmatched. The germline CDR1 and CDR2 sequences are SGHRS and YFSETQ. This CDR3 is CASSFAGTGNTEAFF. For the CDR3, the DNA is TGCGCCAGCAGCTTCGCCGGGACAGGGAACACTGAAGCTTTCTTT.

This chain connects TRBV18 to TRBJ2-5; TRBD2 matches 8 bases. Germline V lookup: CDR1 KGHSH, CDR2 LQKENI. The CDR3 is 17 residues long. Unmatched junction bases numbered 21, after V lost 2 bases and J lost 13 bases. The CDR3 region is CASSPIASGGIYNERYF. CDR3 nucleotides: TGTGCCAGCTCACCAATCGCCAGCGGGGGAATCTACAATGAGCGGTACTTC.

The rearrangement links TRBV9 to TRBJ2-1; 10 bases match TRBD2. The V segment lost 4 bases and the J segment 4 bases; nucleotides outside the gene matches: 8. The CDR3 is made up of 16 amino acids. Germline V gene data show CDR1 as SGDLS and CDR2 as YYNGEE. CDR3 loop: CASSRGLADKYNEQFF. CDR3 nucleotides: TGTGCCAGCAGCAGAGGACTAGCGGACAAGTACAATGAGCAGTTCTTC.

The CDR3 DNA reads TGTGCCAGCAGCCAGAAGCGCTTTACCGGGGAGCTGTTTTTT. It yields the protein CASSQKRFTGELFF. The chain combines TRBV6-6 with TRBJ2-2; D unclear. Germline CDR1 is MNHNY and CDR2 is SVGAGI (reference sequence). This CDR3 spans 14 amino acids. The ends were cut back, 6 bases at V and 5 bases at J, with 13 bases in the middle.

CDR3 sequence (DNA): TGTGCCAGCAGCCAAACCGAAAGTGAGCAGTACTTC. Its translation is CASSQTESEQYF. The chain couples TRBV3-1 to TRBJ2-7; the D is unclear. The germline gives CDR1 LGHDT, CDR2 YNNKEL (reference sequence). This CDR3 comprises 12 residues. V was clipped by 2 bases and J by 7 bases, with 9 bases between them.

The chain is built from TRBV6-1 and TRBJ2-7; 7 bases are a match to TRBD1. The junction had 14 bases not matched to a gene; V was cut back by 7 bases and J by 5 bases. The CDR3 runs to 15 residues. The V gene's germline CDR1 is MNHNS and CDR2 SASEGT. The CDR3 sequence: CASNDREKPGNEQYF. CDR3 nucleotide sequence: TGTGCCAGCAACGACAGGGAAAAACCAGGGAACGAGCAGTACTTC.

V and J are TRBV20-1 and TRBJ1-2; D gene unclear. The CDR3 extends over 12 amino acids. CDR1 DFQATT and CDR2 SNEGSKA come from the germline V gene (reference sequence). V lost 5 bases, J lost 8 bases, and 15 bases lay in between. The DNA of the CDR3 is TGCAGTGCTCGCAGGCGTAACTGGGGCTACACCTTC. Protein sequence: CSARRRNWGYTF.

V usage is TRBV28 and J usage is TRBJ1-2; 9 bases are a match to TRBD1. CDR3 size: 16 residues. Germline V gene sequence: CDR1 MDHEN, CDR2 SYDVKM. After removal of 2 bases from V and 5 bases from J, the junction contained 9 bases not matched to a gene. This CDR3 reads CASSLGDRVSEYGYTF. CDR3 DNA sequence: TGTGCCAGCAGTTTAGGGGACAGGGTGTCAGAATATGGCTACACCTTC.

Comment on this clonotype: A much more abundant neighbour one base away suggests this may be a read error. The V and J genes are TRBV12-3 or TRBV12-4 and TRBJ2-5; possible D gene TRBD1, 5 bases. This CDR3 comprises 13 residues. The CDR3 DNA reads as TGTGCCTCGAAAGGGGCGTACCAAGGGACCCAGTACTTC. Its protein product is CASKGAYQGTQYF.

CDR3 sequence: CATSDARGLSYGYTF. The DNA for the CDR3 is TGTGCCACCAGCGATGCCCGGGGGCTGTCCTATGGCTACACCTTC. The genes are TRBV24-1 and TRBJ1-2, with a possible D match to TRBD1 (6 bases). This CDR3 has 15 amino acids. The germline gives CDR1 KGHDR, CDR2 SFDVKD. The V end lost 7 bases, the J end lost 4 bases, and 18 bases lay between the germline ends.

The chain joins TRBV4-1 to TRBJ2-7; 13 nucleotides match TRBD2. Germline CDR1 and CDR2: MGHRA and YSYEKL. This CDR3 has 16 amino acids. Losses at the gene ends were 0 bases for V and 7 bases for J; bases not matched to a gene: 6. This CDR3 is CASSQDRTSGGSEQYF. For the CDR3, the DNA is TGCGCCAGCAGCCAAGATCGGACTAGCGGGGGTTCGGAGCAGTACTTC.

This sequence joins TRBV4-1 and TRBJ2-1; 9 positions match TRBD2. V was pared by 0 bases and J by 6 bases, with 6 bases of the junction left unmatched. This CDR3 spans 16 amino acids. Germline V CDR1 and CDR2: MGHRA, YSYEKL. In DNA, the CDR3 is TGCGCCAGCAGCCAAGAACGCGGGGGGGCCAGCAATGAGCAGTTCTTC. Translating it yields CASSQERGGASNEQFF.

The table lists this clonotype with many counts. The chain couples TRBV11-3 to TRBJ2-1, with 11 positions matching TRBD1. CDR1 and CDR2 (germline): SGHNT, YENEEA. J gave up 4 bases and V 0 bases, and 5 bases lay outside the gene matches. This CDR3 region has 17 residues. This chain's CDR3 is CASSLDPDRGLYNEQFF. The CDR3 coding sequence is TGTGCCAGCAGCTTAGATCCGGACAGGGGGCTTTACAATGAGCAGTTCTTC.

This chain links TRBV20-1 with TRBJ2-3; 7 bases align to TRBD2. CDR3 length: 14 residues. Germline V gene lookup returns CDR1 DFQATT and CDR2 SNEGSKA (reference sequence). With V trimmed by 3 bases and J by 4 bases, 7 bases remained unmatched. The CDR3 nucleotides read TGCAGTGCTAGTGGGGACTACCAAGCAGATACGCAGTATTTT. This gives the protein CSASGDYQADTQYF.

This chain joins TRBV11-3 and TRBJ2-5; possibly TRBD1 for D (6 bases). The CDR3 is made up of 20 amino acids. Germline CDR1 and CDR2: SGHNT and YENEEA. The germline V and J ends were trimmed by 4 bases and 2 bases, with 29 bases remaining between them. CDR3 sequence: CASSSAFAGAPGSKQETQYF. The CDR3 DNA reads TGTGCCAGCAGCTCAGCTTTTGCAGGGGCGCCTGGGTCCAAGCAAGAGACCCAGTACTTC.

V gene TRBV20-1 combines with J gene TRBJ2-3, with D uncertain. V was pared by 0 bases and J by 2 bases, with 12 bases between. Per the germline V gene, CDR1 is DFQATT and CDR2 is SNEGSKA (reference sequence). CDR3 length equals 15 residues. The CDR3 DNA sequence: TGCAGTGCTAGAGATTCGGCTAGATTCACAGATACGCAGTATTTT. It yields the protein CSARDSARFTDTQYF.

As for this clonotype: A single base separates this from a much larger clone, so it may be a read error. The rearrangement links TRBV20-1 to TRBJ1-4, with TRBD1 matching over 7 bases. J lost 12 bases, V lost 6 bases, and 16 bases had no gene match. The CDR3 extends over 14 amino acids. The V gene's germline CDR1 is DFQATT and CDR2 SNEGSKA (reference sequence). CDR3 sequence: CSAREQGTREELFF. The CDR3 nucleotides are TGCAGTGCGAGGGAACAGGGGACGAGGGAAGAACTGTTTTTT.